The text below deals with one T cell receptor (beta chain). This entry comes from a study of blood T cell repertoires in COVID-19. Study-level information: Whether acute or convalescent, the COVID-19 samples came from the United States, Italy and Spain. Sources were T cells, B-cell-depleted T cells, or PBMCs; the material itself was cDNA or gDNA.

Here immunoSEQ multiplex PCR was the method, and the copy in TCRdb shows in-frame clones only, minus some. The sample lists some 220,000 clones, approximately 92% occurring once. V was trimmed by 5 bases and J by 4 bases, leaving 8 bases between them. This CDR3 has 12 amino acids. Germline loops: CDR1 SEHNR, CDR2 FQNEAQ (reference sequence). Living in 25 or so US areas, the participants were between about 18 and 100 years of age. The V and J genes are TRBV7-9 and TRBJ1-2; D ambiguous. The receptor was isolated from a woman between 18 and 29 years old in a cohort exposed to, infected with or recovered from COVID-19 (not recorded which). Sequencing input: PBMCs or T cells enriched from blood (not recorded which). The chain's CDR3 is CASSPISYGYTF. The CDR3 region has the DNA TGTGCCAGCAGCCCCATCAGCTATGGCTACACCTTC.